Shown below are 21 T cell receptor beta chains from a single sample sequenced in a study of blood T cell repertoires in COVID-19. TCRdb keeps only in-frame clones here, not all; method: immunoSEQ multiplex PCR. The repertoire has 200,000 to 250,000 clones, approximately 90% of them found once; the top ten carry approximately 0.77%. The source material was peripheral blood. The receptors derive from a man between 60 and 75 years old with COVID-19, enrolled during active disease.

This chain links TRBV21-1 with TRBJ1-5; TRBD1 is taken as the D call from the table, unchecked against the DNA. TRBV21-1 constitutes a pseudogene. This CDR3 is built from 13 residues. For the CDR3, the DNA is TGTGCCAACGGGACACCGAGCAATCAGCCCCAGCATTTT. This translates into CANGTPSNQPQHF.

V and J are TRBV19 and TRBJ1-2, with 8 bases fitting TRBD1. This CDR3 is 13 amino acids long. Germline CDR1 reads LNHDA; CDR2 reads SQIVND (reference sequence). J was trimmed by 7 bases and V by 6 bases; bases with no gene match: 7. CDR3 DNA sequence: TGTGCCAGTAGATCGACAGGGGCTGGTGGCTACACCTTC. Amino acid sequence: CASRSTGAGGYTF.

The chain carries TRBV6-5 and TRBJ1-5, with 11 bases lining up with TRBD1. The CDR3 is 15 residues long. The germline V gene has CDR1 MNHEY and CDR2 SVGAGI. The V gene end was trimmed by 2 bases and the J gene end by 4 bases; junction bases not matched to a gene: 1. CDR3: CASSYGTGGNQPQHF. The CDR3 DNA is TGTGCCAGCAGTTACGGGACAGGGGGGAATCAGCCCCAGCATTTT.

The table lists this clone with a count of one. The chain links TRBV5-1 to TRBJ2-2; D gene ambiguous. The V and J ends lost 5 bases and 5 bases respectively, with 13 bases between them. Germline lookup yields CDR1 SGHRS and CDR2 YFSETQ. The CDR3 has 14 residues. CDR3 amino acids: CASSTPGSTGELFF. The CDR3 coding sequence is TGCGCCAGCAGTACACCCGGGTCGACCGGGGAGCTGTTTTTT. Looking up the rest from reference TRBV5-1 and TRBJ2-2 gives the full variable domain: KAGVTQTPRYLIKTRGQQVTLSCSPISGHRSVSWYQQTPGQGLQFLFEYFSETQRNKGNFPGRFSGRQFSNSRSEMNVSTLELGDSALYLCASSTPGSTGELFFGEGSRLTVL.

The V and J genes are TRBV13 and TRBJ1-2, with 8 bases that match TRBD1. The J segment lost 7 bases and the V segment lost 4 bases, leaving 8 bases of the junction unmatched. CDR3 length: 14 amino acids. Germline loops: CDR1 PRHDT, CDR2 FYEKMQ (reference sequence). CDR3 coding DNA: TGTGCCAGCAGCTCCGACAGGGGAACGGGTGGCTACACCTTC. Translated: CASSSDRGTGGYTF.

This chain uses TRBV7-9 with TRBJ1-1, with D possibly TRBD1 on 5 matching bases. From germline, CDR1 is SEHNR and CDR2 FQNEAQ (reference sequence). The CDR3 is made up of 17 amino acids. The V end lost 1 base, the J end lost 3 bases, and 18 bases lay between the germline ends. CDR3 residues: CASSLDGLGKGHTEAFF. In DNA form, the CDR3 reads TGTGCCAGCAGCTTAGATGGGCTGGGCAAGGGGCACACTGAAGCTTTCTTT.

This clone showed up just once. In nucleotides, the CDR3 is TGTGCCAGCAGCTTAGGACAGGGGTGGACCTTCTTT. The encoded protein is CASSLGQGWTFF. The chain joins TRBV28 to TRBJ1-1; 9 nucleotides line up with TRBD1. Germline V gene data show CDR1 as MDHEN and CDR2 as SYDVKM. The CDR3 consists of 12 residues. Trimming at V came to 6 bases and at J to 14 bases, leaving 10 bases not matched to a gene.

A single count supports this clone. The rearrangement joins TRBV7-2 to TRBJ2-3; 12 bases are shared with TRBD2. Germline CDR1 and CDR2: SGHTA and FQGNSA. The CDR3 has 16 residues. V shed 5 bases and J 3 bases; nucleotides not matched to a gene: 6. The CDR3 sequence: CASSATSGRSTDTQYF. The CDR3 DNA follows: TGTGCCAGCAGCGCGACTAGCGGGAGATCGACAGATACGCAGTATTTT.

The genes are TRBV7-9 and TRBJ2-1; 11 bases fit TRBD2. Germline lookup yields CDR1 SEHNR and CDR2 FQNEAQ (reference sequence). CDR3 size: 18 residues. V was pared by 7 bases and J by 2 bases, with 13 bases of the junction left unmatched. The CDR3 sequence: CASTQSLSGGGPYNEQFF. The CDR3 nucleotides are TGTGCCAGCACCCAATCCCTTAGCGGGGGGGGCCCCTACAATGAGCAGTTCTTC.

The chain links TRBV9 to TRBJ2-1; 14 bases agree with TRBD2. V lost 0 bases and J lost 1; bases outside the gene matches: 9. Germline CDR1 is SGDLS and CDR2 is YYNGEE. The CDR3 sequence is 20 residues long. The CDR3 DNA reads TGTGCCAGCAGCGTAGCATCCGGGACTAGCGGGAGCCAATCCTACAATGAGCAGTTCTTC. Its protein is CASSVASGTSGSQSYNEQFF.

This clone was seen more than once but under ten times. The genes are TRBV20-1 and TRBJ1-2; 7 bases align to TRBD1. In germline, CDR1 is DFQATT, CDR2 SNEGSKA (reference sequence). The CDR3 totals 11 residues. The V gene end was trimmed by 6 bases and the J gene end by 8 bases; junction bases not matched to a gene: 6. The CDR3 is CSANRGKGYTF. The CDR3 bases are TGCAGTGCCAACAGGGGCAAGGGCTACACCTTC.

A word on this clone: Other nucleotide sequences in the sample specify the same CDR3. The chain recombines TRBV14 with TRBJ1-6, with a tentative D call TRBD1 (5 bases). Per germline, CDR1 SGHDN and CDR2 FVKESK. Trimming removed 4 bases from V and 0 bases from J, with 7 bases in between. This CDR3 is 15 amino acids long. CDR3 in DNA: TGTGCCAGCAGCCGTCAGGGCTCCTATAATTCACCCCTCCACTTT. It is translated as CASSRQGSYNSPLHF. Based on the CDR3 plus reference TRBV14 and TRBJ1-6, the full variable domain is EAGVTQFPSHSVIEKGQTVTLRCDPISGHDNLYWYRRVMGKEIKFLLHFVKESKQDESGMPNNRFLAERTGGTYSTLKVQPAELEDSGVYFCASSRQGSYNSPLHFGNGTRLTVT.

V usage is TRBV19 and J usage is TRBJ2-2, with D possibly TRBD2 on 5 matching bases. The CDR3 is made up of 13 amino acids. Germline CDR1 reads LNHDA; CDR2 reads SQIVND (reference sequence). V was trimmed by 6 bases and J by 1 base, leaving 6 bases between them. CDR3 in amino acids: CASRLVNTGELFF. The CDR3 DNA is TGTGCCAGTAGACTAGTGAACACCGGGGAGCTGTTTTTT.

CDR3 protein: CASTTLQGKAEAFF. The CDR3 DNA follows: TGTGCCAGCACAACCCTACAGGGAAAGGCTGAAGCTTTCTTT. The chain joins TRBV2 to TRBJ1-1; D perhaps matches TRBD1 (6 bases). This CDR3 spans 14 amino acids. The germline gives CDR1 SNHLY, CDR2 FYNNEI. The V gene lost 7 bases and the J gene lost 6 bases, with 18 bases spanning the gap.

The rearrangement joins TRBV3-1 (or the pseudogene TRBV3-2) to TRBJ2-7; 7 bases are shared with TRBD2. The CDR3 is 15 residues long. Germline CDR1 reads LGHDT; CDR2 reads YNNKEL (reference sequence). Trimming cost V 3 bases and J 0 bases; bases outside gene matches: 5. CDR3: CASSQASGSSYEQYF. CDR3 nucleotide sequence: TGTGCCAGCAGCCAGGCTAGCGGAAGCTCCTACGAGCAGTACTTC.

The chain joins TRBV5-4 to TRBJ1-6, with 8 bases identical to TRBD1. CDR3 length: 18 amino acids. Per the germline V gene, CDR1 is SGHNT and CDR2 is YYREEE (reference sequence). V trimming: 5 bases; J trimming: 3 bases; junction bases outside the gene matches: 13. The CDR3 DNA reads as TGTGCCAGCAGTTCCTCCCTAGGCGGACAGGGCTATAATTCACCCCTCCACTTT. Translated, it gives CASSSSLGGQGYNSPLHF. Full variable domain (remainder filled in from reference TRBV5-4 and TRBJ1-6): ETGVTQSPTHLIKTRGQQVTLRCSSQSGHNTVSWYQQALGQGPQFIFQYYREEENGRGNFPPRFSGLQFPNYSSELNVNALELDDSALYLCASSSSLGGQGYNSPLHFGNGTRLTVT.

This clone came up once. The chain combines TRBV27 with TRBJ2-1, with 11 positions matching TRBD2. From germline, CDR1 is MNHEY and CDR2 SMNVEV (reference sequence). The CDR3 length is 19 residues. The V gene end was trimmed by 10 bases and the J gene end by 0 bases; junction bases not matched to a gene: 17. CDR3 nucleotides: TGTGCCAACATCAAGAACGAGCTAGCGGGAGGATACTCCTACAATGAGCAGTTCTTC. Translation gives CANIKNELAGGYSYNEQFF.

This chain uses TRBV7-9 with TRBJ1-3; no clear D gene. The CDR3 is 13 amino acids. Between the trimmed V and J ends, which lost 5 bases and 0 bases, there was a span of 5 bases. The germline V gene encodes CDR1 SEHNR and CDR2 FQNEAQ (reference sequence). The CDR3 sequence: CASSLGSGNTIYF. As DNA, the CDR3 is TGTGCCAGCAGCCTCGGCTCTGGAAACACCATATATTTT.

The chain combines TRBV28 with TRBJ1-1; 8 bases are shared with TRBD1. V gave up 7 bases and J gave up 1 base; unmatched junction bases: 5. Germline CDR1 MDHEN, CDR2 SYDVKM. This CDR3 has 14 amino acids. The CDR3 sequence: CASTLGTGNTEAFF. The CDR3 region has the DNA TGTGCCAGCACCCTCGGGACAGGGAACACTGAAGCTTTCTTT. Filled out from reference TRBV28 and TRBJ1-1, the complete variable domain reads DVKVTQSSRYLVKRTGEKVFLECVQDMDHENMFWYRQDPGLGLRLIYFSYDVKMKEKGDIPEGYSVSREKKERFSLILESASTNQTSMYLCASTLGTGNTEAFFGQGTRLTVV.

The count of this clone is one. The V call is TRBV6-2 or TRBV6-3, the J call TRBJ2-6; TRBD1 agrees at 9 bases. V lost 4 bases and J lost 0; bases outside the gene matches: 16. The CDR3 extends over 21 amino acids. CDR1 and CDR2 from the germline V gene are MNHEY and SVGEGT. CDR3 sequence reads: CASSSFQRTGTGSSGANVLTF. DNA for the CDR3: TGTGCCAGCAGTTCCTTCCAGCGCACCGGGACAGGGAGCTCTGGGGCCAACGTCCTGACTTTC.

The V gene is TRBV5-1, the J gene TRBJ1-6, with 7 nucleotides matching TRBD1. The V gene end was trimmed by 6 bases and the J gene end by 9 bases; junction bases not matched to a gene: 12. The germline CDR1 and CDR2 sequences are SGHRS and YFSETQ. The CDR3 totals 15 residues. The CDR3 DNA is TGCGCCAGCACCAGCGTAACAGGGGTCGGTTCACCCCTCCACTTT. The encoded protein is CASTSVTGVGSPLHF.